Listed below are T cell receptor beta chains from one sample, sequenced in a study of identical twins. One entry per CDR3 protein results from TCRdb running MiXCR on the 5' RACE reads. The sample gives 1.5 million to 2 million distinct CDR3 sequences, about 30% of which show up once; 0.27% is in the top ten. Specimen: cord blood. Receptors were obtained from a newborn girl in good health. CDR3s include the opening cysteine and the closing phenylalanine or tryptophan. The D gene is left open where the match is weak. Size values are once, few and many counts, or a class for expanded clones, and some rows have none.

J gene	clone size	D gene	V gene	CDR3 DNA	CDR3 protein
TRBJ1-2	few	-	TRBV4-2	TGTGCCAGCAGCCAAAGTGGGGACAACTATGGCTACACCTTC	CASSQSGDNYGYTF
TRBJ2-1	-	-	TRBV5-5	TGTGCCAGCAGCTTGCGTTACAGGAAATTATGCAATGAGCAGTTCTTC	CASSLRYRKLCNEQFF
TRBJ2-3	-	TRBD1	TRBV3-1	TGTGCCAGCAGCCATCAGGGGGCGCGGCAGTATTTT	CASSHQGARQYF
TRBJ2-5	-	-	TRBV7-7	TGTGCCAGCAGCTTAGAACTTTTCGAGACCCAGTACTTC	CASSLELFETQYF
TRBJ2-1	-	TRBD2	TRBV4-1	TGCGCCAGCAGGGACCTACTAGCGGGAGGGGGTAATGAGCAGTTCTTC	CASRDLLAGGGNEQFF
TRBJ2-2	-	-	TRBV3-1	TGTGCCAGCAGCCAAGACCCGAATGACACCGGGGAGCTGTTTTTT	CASSQDPNDTGELFF
TRBJ1-1	-	-	TRBV9	TGTGCCAGCAGCGTACTTAGGGGGGGGTGGAGGACTGAAGCTTTCTTT	CASSVLRGGWRTEAFF
TRBJ2-3	-	-	TRBV12-3/TRBV12-4	TGTGCCTGCAGTTTAACGGCCCACACAGACACGCAGTATTTT	CACSLTAHTDTQYF
TRBJ2-1	-	-	TRBV24-1	TGTGCCACCAGTGAGGGGGCCTACAATGAGCAGTTCTTC	CATSEGAYNEQFF
TRBJ2-5	few	-	TRBV20-1	TGCAGTGCTCCAAGAGCGGGCTCCCAAGAGACCCAGTACTTC	CSAPRAGSQETQYF
TRBJ2-3	few	-	TRBV20-1	TGCAGTGCAAGAAGGACTCTCGGGGTCACAGATACGCAGTATTTT	CSARRTLGVTDTQYF
TRBJ2-4	few	TRBD1	TRBV29-1	TGCAGCGCATGGGAGGGACAGGGGGTGAAGGAGCAGTACTTC	CSAWEGQGVKEQYF
TRBJ2-1	-	-	TRBV9	TGTGCCAGCAGCGTAGGGAGTCTAGCGTACTACGAGCAGTTCTTC	CASSVGSLAYYEQFF
TRBJ2-1	-	-	TRBV2	TGTGCCAGCAGTGAGCCACCGCCTAGCTCCTACAATGAGCAGTTCTTC	CASSEPPPSSYNEQFF
TRBJ2-1	many	TRBD2	TRBV10-3	TGTGCCATCCAAAGCGGGATTAGTGAGCAGTTCTTC	CAIQSGISEQFF
TRBJ2-7	-	-	TRBV20-1	TGCAGTGCTAGAGATTCACAGCGGATCTACGAGCAGTACTTC	CSARDSQRIYEQYF
TRBJ2-7	-	TRBD2	TRBV25-1	TGTGCCAGCAGTGGATACGGGACTAGCGGGAGCCCATACAATGAGCAGTACTTC	CASSGYGTSGSPYNEQYF
TRBJ2-3	few	-	TRBV4-1	TGCGCCAGCAGCCAAGACCGCGGGGCTAGCACAGATACGCAGTATTTT	CASSQDRGASTDTQYF
TRBJ1-2	few	TRBD1	TRBV14	TGTGCCAGCAGCCAAGGGACAGGGGGCTTCTATGGCTACACCTTC	CASSQGTGGFYGYTF
TRBJ2-3	-	-	TRBV6-5	TGTGCCAGCAGTACTGGGGGTAGCACAGATACGCAGTATTTT	CASSTGGSTDTQYF
TRBJ1-5	-	-	TRBV12-3/TRBV12-4	TGTGCCAGCAGCCACGGACGAGGGGATCAGCCCCAGCATTTT	CASSHGRGDQPQHF
TRBJ2-5	-	TRBD2	TRBV20-1	TGCAGTGCAAGCCTACCGGGGGGAGCAGAGACCCAGTACTTC	CSASLPGGAETQYF
TRBJ1-2	-	-	TRBV6-6	TGTGCCAGCTCAGGGCTTCAGTATGGCTACACCTTC	CASSGLQYGYTF
TRBJ2-7	once	TRBD2	TRBV4-1	TGCGCCAGCAGCCAAGGGCCTCAAACTAGCGGGGTTTACAATGAGCAGTACTTC	CASSQGPQTSGVYNEQYF
TRBJ2-3	-	-	TRBV20-1	TGCAGTGCTAGTAGGGTAGGAACAGATACGCAGTATTTT	CSASRVGTDTQYF